This T cell receptor beta chain comes out of a study of PD-1 blockade in classical Hodgkin lymphoma. Whole-study results and caveats: Possible causes of repertoire differences, disease activity or prior therapy, remain undefined.

This CDR3 contains 20 residues. Per the germline V gene, CDR1 is SGHTA and CDR2 is FQGTGA. Losses at the gene ends were 5 bases for V and 0 bases for J; bases not matched to a gene: 18. Stated time point: newly diagnosed, previously untreated cHL patient sample. A note on this clone: The antigen remains unidentified.

Repertoires were generated with immunoSEQ multiplex PCR, while TCRdb's copy carries only in-frame clones and drops some. The repertoire includes approximately 30,000 clones, 90% to 95% of them detected once, and about 4% sits in the top ten. The TCR was taken from a human donor with classical Hodgkin lymphoma. Sequences were obtained from peripheral blood mononuclear cells (PBMCs). The chain employs TRBV7-3 and TRBJ2-7; TRBD2 matches at 11 bases. CDR3 in amino acids: CASSHPLAGESWGSSYEQYF. As DNA, the CDR3 is TGTGCCAGCAGCCACCCACTAGCGGGAGAGAGCTGGGGTAGCTCCTACGAGCAGTACTTC.